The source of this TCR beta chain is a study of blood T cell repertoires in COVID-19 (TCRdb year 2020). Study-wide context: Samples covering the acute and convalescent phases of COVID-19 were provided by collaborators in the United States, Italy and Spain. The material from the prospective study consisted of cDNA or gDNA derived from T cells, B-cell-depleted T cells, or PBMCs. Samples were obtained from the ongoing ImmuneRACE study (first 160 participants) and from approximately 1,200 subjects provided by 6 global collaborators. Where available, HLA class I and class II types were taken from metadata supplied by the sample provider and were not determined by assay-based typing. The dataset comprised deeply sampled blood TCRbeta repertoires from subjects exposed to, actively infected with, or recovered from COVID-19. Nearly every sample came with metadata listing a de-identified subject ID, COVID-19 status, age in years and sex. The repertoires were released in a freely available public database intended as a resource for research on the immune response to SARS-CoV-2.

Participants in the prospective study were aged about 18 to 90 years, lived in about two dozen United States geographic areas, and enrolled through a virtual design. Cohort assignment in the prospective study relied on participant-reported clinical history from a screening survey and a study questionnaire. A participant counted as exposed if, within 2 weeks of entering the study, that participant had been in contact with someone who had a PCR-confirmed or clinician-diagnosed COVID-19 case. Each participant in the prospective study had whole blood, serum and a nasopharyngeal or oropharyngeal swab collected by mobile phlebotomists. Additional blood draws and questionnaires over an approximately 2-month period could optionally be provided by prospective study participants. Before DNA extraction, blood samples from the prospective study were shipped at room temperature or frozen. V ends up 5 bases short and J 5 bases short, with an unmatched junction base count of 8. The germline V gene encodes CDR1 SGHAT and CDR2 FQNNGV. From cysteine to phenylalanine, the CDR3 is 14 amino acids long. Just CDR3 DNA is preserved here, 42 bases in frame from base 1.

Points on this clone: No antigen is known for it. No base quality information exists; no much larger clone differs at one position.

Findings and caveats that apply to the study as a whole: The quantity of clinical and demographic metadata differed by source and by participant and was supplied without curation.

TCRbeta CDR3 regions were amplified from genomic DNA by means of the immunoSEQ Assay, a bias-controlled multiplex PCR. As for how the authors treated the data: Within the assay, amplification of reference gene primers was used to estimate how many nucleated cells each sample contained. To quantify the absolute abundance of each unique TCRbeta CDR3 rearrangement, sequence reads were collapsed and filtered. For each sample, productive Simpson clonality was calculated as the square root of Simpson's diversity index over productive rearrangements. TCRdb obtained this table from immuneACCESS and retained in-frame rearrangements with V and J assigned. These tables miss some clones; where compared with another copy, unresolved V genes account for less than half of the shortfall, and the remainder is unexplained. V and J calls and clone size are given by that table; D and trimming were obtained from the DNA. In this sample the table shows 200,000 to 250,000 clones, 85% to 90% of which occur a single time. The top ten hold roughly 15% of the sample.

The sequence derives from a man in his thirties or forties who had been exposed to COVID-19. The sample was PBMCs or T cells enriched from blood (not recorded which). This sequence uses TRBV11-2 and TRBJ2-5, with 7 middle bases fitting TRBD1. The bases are TGTGCCAGCAGCACGGGACAGTTGGGGGAGACCCAGTACTTC. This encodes CASSTGQLGETQYF.